A selection of T cell receptor beta chains follows, all from one sample in a study of T-cell memory formation after mild COVID-19. In TCRdb, the 5' RACE reads were re-called with MiXCR into one record per CDR3 protein. The sample lists 85,000 to 130,000 distinct CDR3 sequences, approximately 10% occurring once. Sequencing was carried out using PBMCs or a T cell subset sorted from them (not recorded which). These receptor sequences come from a man between 18 and 35 years old who had mild COVID-19 (a few samples of this study predate the infection). Cell type and time point are not known. The CDR3 runs from the conserved cysteine through the conserved F or W. The D gene is left open where the match is weak. The size entry is marked missing in some rows and otherwise reads once, few, many or a size class.

len	abundance	d_gene	v_gene	j_gene	CDR3nt	CDR3aa
16	-	TRBD1	TRBV3-1	TRBJ1-2	TGTGCCAGCAGCCAAGATCGGACAGGGGATTACTATGGCTACACCTTC	CASSQDRTGDYYGYTF
13	-	-	TRBV7-9	TRBJ1-1	TGTGCCAGCAGCATGACCGGGGGCACTGAAGCTTTCTTT	CASSMTGGTEAFF
14	many	-	TRBV29-1	TRBJ2-7	TGCAGCGTTGAAGATCGGGGCAGCTCGAACGAGCAGTACTTC	CSVEDRGSSNEQYF
16	-	TRBD2	TRBV2	TRBJ2-5	TGTGCCAGTGTCGAACGCCGTAGCGGGGTGGGGGAGACCCAGTACTTC	CASVERRSGVGETQYF
14	-	TRBD2	TRBV7-6	TRBJ2-3	TGTGCCAGCCAAAGCGGGGGGGCCGCAGATACGCAGTATTTT	CASQSGGAADTQYF
14	few	-	TRBV5-5	TRBJ2-7	TGTGCCAGCAGCCCGAGACAGGATCCCTACGAGCAGTACTTC	CASSPRQDPYEQYF
13	few	-	TRBV6-6	TRBJ2-1	TGTGCCAGCTTTTACCAGGGGCAGGATGAGCAGTTCTTC	CASFYQGQDEQFF
16	-	-	TRBV7-9	TRBJ1-2	TGTGCCAGCAGCTTATCCGTATACGGAGATAACTATGGCTACACCTTC	CASSLSVYGDNYGYTF
15	few	TRBD1	TRBV4-1	TRBJ2-1	TGCGCCAGCAGCCAAGCGGGACAGAACTACAATGAGCAGTTCTTC	CASSQAGQNYNEQFF
12	few	-	TRBV10-3	TRBJ1-2	TGTGCCATCAGTGAAGGGTTGGGTGGCTACACCTTC	CAISEGLGGYTF
14	-	TRBD2	TRBV25-1	TRBJ2-5	TGTGCCAGCAGTGACCCGGTGGGGAGGGGGACCCAGTACTTC	CASSDPVGRGTQYF
11	few	-	TRBV19	TRBJ1-1	TGTGCCAGTAGGGCGAACACTGAAGCTTTCTTT	CASRANTEAFF
15	-	TRBD2	TRBV6-6	TRBJ2-1	TGTGCCAGCAGTTTGACTAGCGGGGGACACGATGAGCAGTTCTTC	CASSLTSGGHDEQFF
15	many	-	TRBV14	TRBJ2-7	TGTGCCAGCAGCCAAGTCCGGGACACCTCCTACGAGCAGTACTTC	CASSQVRDTSYEQYF
16	many	-	TRBV4-1	TRBJ1-1	TGCGCCAGCAGCCGCGGTTTACGTGACCTTAAATCTGAAGCTTTCTTT	CASSRGLRDLKSEAFF
12	-	-	TRBV4-1	TRBJ2-3	TGCGCCAGCAGCCACATTTCAGATACGCAGTATTTT	CASSHISDTQYF
14	few	-	TRBV10-3	TRBJ1-2	TGTGCCATCAGTGAAAGGTTGGTTCACTATGGCTACACCTTC	CAISERLVHYGYTF
14	-	-	TRBV9	TRBJ2-3	TGTGCCAGCAGCGTCGAAAAGCGTTCAGATACGCAGTATTTT	CASSVEKRSDTQYF
16	-	-	TRBV4-1	TRBJ2-1	TGCGCCAGCAGCCAAGTTTGGGGGGAGAGAAACAATGAGCAGTTCTTC	CASSQVWGERNNEQFF
13	few	-	TRBV15	TRBJ2-7	TGTGCCACCAGCGAGGACAGTACCTACGAGCAGTACTTC	CATSEDSTYEQYF
12	-	-	TRBV7-9	TRBJ1-1	TGTGCCAGCAGCTTCCAAACAAATGAAGCTTTCTTT	CASSFQTNEAFF
17	few	-	TRBV4-1	TRBJ2-3	TGCGCCAGCAGCCAAGAACCAGGGGTGGGTTTCGCAGATACGCAGTATTTT	CASSQEPGVGFADTQYF
12	many	-	TRBV29-1	TRBJ2-7	TGCAGCGTTCAGAAGGGGACCTACGAGCAGTACTTC	CSVQKGTYEQYF
18	-	-	TRBV4-2	TRBJ2-2	TGTGCCAGCAGCCACGACAGGACCGATCAGGGGCCTATCGGGGAGCTGTTTTTT	CASSHDRTDQGPIGELFF
14	-	-	TRBV7-6	TRBJ2-5	TGTGCCAGCAGCTTAGGCTGGGCCCCGGAGACCCAGTACTTC	CASSLGWAPETQYF
11	many	-	TRBV7-9	TRBJ2-1	TGTGCCAGCAGCTACTTGGATGAGCAGTTCTTC	CASSYLDEQFF
14	-	-	TRBV7-2	TRBJ2-1	TGTGCCAGCACCCCCGAGGGGGGGTACAATGAGCAGTTCTTC	CASTPEGGYNEQFF
14	many	-	TRBV7-9	TRBJ2-6	TGTGCCAGCAGGTCCCCCGGACGAGCCAACGTCCTGACTTTC	CASRSPGRANVLTF
14	-	-	TRBV20-1	TRBJ2-3	TGCAGTGCTAGTGGAGGGACTTTCACAGATAGGCAGTATTTT	CSASGGTFTDRQYF
15	-	-	TRBV4-1	TRBJ1-2	TGCGCCAGCAGCCAGAGGACGGGCGCTAACTATGGCTACACCTTC	CASSQRTGANYGYTF
13	-	-	TRBV5-1	TRBJ2-7	TGCGCCAGCAGCTTGGTAGCCAGTGACGAGCAGTACTTC	CASSLVASDEQYF
11	many	-	TRBV29-1	TRBJ1-2	TGCAGCGTTGATTTCGGCTATGGCTACACCTTC	CSVDFGYGYTF
16	few	TRBD1	TRBV18	TRBJ2-2	TGTGCCAGCTCACGGGACAGGGGACGGAACACCGGGGAGCTGTTTTTT	CASSRDRGRNTGELFF
14	-	-	TRBV7-9	TRBJ2-5	TGTGCCAGCAGCGGGGGGGCGCCGGGGGAGACCCAGTACTTC	CASSGGAPGETQYF
13	-	-	TRBV27	TRBJ2-5	TGTGCCAGCAGTCCCGATTTCGGAGAGACCCAGTACTTC	CASSPDFGETQYF
18	-	TRBD2	TRBV27	TRBJ2-1	TGTGCCAGCAGTCCCTTCCCCCGGCGGGGGGGCCCCGACAATGAGCAGTTCTTC	CASSPFPRRGGPDNEQFF
14	-	-	TRBV6-5	TRBJ1-6	TGTGCCAGCAGTTACTCGGTCGGGGGGTCACCCCTCCACTTT	CASSYSVGGSPLHF
13	-	-	TRBV3-1	TRBJ2-1	TGTGCCAGCCGTCCGTCGGGCATCTATGAGCAGTTCTTC	CASRPSGIYEQFF